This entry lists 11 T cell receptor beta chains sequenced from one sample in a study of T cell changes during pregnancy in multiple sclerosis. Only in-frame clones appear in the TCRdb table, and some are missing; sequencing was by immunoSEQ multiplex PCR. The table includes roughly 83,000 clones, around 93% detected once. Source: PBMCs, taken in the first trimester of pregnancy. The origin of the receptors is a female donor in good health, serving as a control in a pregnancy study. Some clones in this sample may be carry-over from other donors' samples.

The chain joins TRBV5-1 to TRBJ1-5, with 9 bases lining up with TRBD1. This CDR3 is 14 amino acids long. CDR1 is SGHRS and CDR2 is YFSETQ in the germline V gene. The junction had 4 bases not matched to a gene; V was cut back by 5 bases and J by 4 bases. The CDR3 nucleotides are TGCGCCAGCAGATGGGGGACAGGGAATCAGCCCCAGCATTTT. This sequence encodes CASRWGTGNQPQHF. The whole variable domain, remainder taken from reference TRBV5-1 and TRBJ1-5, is KAGVTQTPRYLIKTRGQQVTLSCSPISGHRSVSWYQQTPGQGLQFLFEYFSETQRNKGNFPGRFSGRQFSNSRSEMNVSTLELGDSALYLCASRWGTGNQPQHFGDGTRLSIL.

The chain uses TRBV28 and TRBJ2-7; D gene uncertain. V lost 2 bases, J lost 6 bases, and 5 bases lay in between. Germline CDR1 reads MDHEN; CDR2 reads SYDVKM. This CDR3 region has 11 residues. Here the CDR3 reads CASSLSREQYF. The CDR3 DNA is TGTGCCAGCAGTTTAAGCCGCGAGCAGTACTTC.

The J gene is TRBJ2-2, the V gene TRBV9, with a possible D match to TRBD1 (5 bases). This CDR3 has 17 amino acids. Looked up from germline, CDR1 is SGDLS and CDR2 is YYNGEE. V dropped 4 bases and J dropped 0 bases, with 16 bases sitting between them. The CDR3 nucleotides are TGTGCCAGCAGCTTCCCCAAAGGGGCCGCGAACACCGGGGAGCTGTTTTTT. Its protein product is CASSFPKGAANTGELFF.

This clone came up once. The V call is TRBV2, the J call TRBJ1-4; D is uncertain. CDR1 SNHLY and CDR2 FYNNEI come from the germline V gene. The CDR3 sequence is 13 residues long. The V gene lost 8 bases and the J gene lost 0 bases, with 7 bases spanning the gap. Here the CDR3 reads CASHNTTNEKLFF. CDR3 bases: TGTGCCAGCCACAATACAACTAATGAAAAACTGTTTTTT.

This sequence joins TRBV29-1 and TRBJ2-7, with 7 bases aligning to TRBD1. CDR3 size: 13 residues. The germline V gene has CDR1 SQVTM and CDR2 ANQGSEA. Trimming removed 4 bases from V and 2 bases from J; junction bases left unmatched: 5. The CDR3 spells CSVGDRVAYEQYF. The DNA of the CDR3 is TGCAGCGTTGGAGACAGGGTGGCCTACGAGCAGTACTTC.

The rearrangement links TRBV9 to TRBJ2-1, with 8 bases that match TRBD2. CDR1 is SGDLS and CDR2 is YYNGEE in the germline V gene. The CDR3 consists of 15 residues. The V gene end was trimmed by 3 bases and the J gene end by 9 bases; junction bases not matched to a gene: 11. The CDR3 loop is CASSALSGSGGEQFF. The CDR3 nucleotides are TGTGCCAGCAGCGCATTGAGCGGGAGTGGAGGTGAGCAGTTCTTC.

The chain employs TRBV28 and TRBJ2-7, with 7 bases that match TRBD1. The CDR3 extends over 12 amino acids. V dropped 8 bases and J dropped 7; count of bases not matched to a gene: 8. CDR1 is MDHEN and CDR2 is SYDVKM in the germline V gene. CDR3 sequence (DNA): TGTGCCAGCGCGACAGGGCCCTCGGAGCAGTACTTC. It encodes CASATGPSEQYF.

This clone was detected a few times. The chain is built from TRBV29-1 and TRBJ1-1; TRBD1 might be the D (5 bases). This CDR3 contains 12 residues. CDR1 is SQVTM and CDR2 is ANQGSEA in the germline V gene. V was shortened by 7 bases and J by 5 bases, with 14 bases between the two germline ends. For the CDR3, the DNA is TGCAGCGCGCAGGGTGGGGTGACTGAAGCTTTCTTT. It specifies CSAQGGVTEAFF.

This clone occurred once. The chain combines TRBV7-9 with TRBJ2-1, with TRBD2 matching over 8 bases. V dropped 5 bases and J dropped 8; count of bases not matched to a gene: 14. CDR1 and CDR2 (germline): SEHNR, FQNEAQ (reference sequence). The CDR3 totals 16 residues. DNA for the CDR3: TGTGCCAGCAGCCCGGGGGGTGGAGCGGGAGACGATGAGCAGTTCTTC. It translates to CASSPGGGAGDDEQFF. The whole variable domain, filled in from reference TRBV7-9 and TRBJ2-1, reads DTGVSQNPRHKITKRGQNVTFRCDPISEHNRLYWYRQTLGQGPEFLTYFQNEAQLEKSRLLSDRFSAERPKGSFSTLEIQRTEQGDSAMYLCASSPGGGAGDDEQFFGPGTRLTVL.

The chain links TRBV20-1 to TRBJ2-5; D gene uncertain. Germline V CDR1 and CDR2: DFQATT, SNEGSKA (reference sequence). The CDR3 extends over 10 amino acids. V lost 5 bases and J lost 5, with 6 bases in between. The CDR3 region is CSAPIETQYF. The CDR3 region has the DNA TGCAGTGCTCCCATTGAGACCCAGTACTTC.

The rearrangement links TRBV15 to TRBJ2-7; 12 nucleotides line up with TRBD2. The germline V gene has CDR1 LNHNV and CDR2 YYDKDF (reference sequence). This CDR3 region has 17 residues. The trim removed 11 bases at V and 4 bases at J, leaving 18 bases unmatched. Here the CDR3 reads CASGEGRRTSGKYEQYF. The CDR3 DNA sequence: TGTGCCTCCGGGGAAGGGCGTCGGACTAGCGGGAAGTACGAGCAGTACTTC.